Listed below are T cell receptor beta chains from one sample, sequenced in a study of blood T cell repertoires in COVID-19. Here immunoSEQ multiplex PCR was the method, and the copy in TCRdb shows in-frame clones only, minus some. Of about 250,000 clones listed, about four fifths are singletons. The sequenced sample was PBMCs or T cells enriched from blood (not recorded which). The receptors originated from a woman between 35 and 50 years old who had been exposed to COVID-19. CDR3s include the opening cysteine and the closing phenylalanine or tryptophan. The D gene is left open where the match is weak. The size field is filled for only some rows; it gives once, few, many or a size class.

v_call,d_call,j_call,clone_size,cdr3_length,cdr3_aa,cdr3_nt
TRBV13,NA,TRBJ1-3,NA,16,CASSQLGMASGNTIYF,TGTGCCAGCAGCCAACTAGGGATGGCCTCTGGAAACACCATATATTTT
TRBV7-3,TRBD1,TRBJ1-2,NA,14,CASSLDSRTGGYTF,TGTGCCAGCAGCCTCGATAGTCGGACAGGGGGCTACACCTTC
TRBV6-5,NA,TRBJ1-1,once,11,CASRGGGEAFF,TGTGCCAGCCGCGGGGGCGGTGAAGCTTTCTTT
TRBV7-2,NA,TRBJ1-1,NA,13,CASSSQLNTEAFF,TGTGCCAGCAGCTCCCAATTGAACACTGAAGCTTTCTTT
TRBV7-9,TRBD1,TRBJ2-3,NA,16,CASSNRDRVVTDTQYF,TGTGCCAGCAGCAACCGGGACAGGGTGGTTACAGATACGCAGTATTTT
TRBV24-1,NA,TRBJ2-3,NA,13,CATLRQSTDTQYF,TGTGCCACCCTTAGACAGAGCACAGATACGCAGTATTTT
TRBV30,NA,TRBJ1-4,once,13,CAWRGVSFEKLFF,TGTGCCTGGAGAGGAGTCTCATTTGAAAAACTGTTTTTT
TRBV6-5,TRBD2,TRBJ2-7,NA,14,CASVIPSGIYEQYF,TGTGCCAGCGTCATACCTAGCGGGATCTACGAGCAGTACTTC
TRBV7-3,NA,TRBJ1-6,NA,15,CASSFSGKAGSPLHF,TGTGCCAGCAGCTTCAGTGGCAAAGCGGGTTCACCCCTCCACTTT
TRBV7-2,NA,TRBJ2-2,NA,13,CASSFRGSGELFF,TGTGCCAGCAGCTTCAGGGGTTCCGGGGAGCTGTTTTTT
TRBV7-2,TRBD1,TRBJ1-1,NA,13,CASSKGAGTEAFF,TGTGCCAGCAGCAAGGGGGCGGGAACTGAAGCTTTCTTT
TRBV2,TRBD1,TRBJ2-3,NA,13,CASGVQGPDTQYF,TGTGCCAGCGGGGTACAGGGGCCAGATACGCAGTATTTT
TRBV5-1,NA,TRBJ1-1,NA,13,CASSFGQNTEAFF,TGCGCCAGCAGCTTCGGACAGAACACTGAAGCTTTCTTT
TRBV11-3,TRBD1,TRBJ1-1,NA,14,CASSPRTGVTEAFF,TGTGCCAGCAGCCCCAGGACAGGGGTCACTGAAGCTTTCTTT
TRBV7-9,NA,TRBJ2-7,NA,12,CASSFGYGEQYF,TGTGCCAGCAGCTTCGGGTACGGCGAGCAGTACTTC
TRBV4-1,TRBD2,TRBJ2-5,NA,15,CASSDLRGVQETQYF,TGCGCCAGCAGCGACCTCCGGGGGGTCCAAGAGACCCAGTACTTC
TRBV4-2,TRBD2,TRBJ2-5,NA,16,CASSQVTSGGQETQYF,TGTGCCAGCAGCCAAGTTACTAGCGGGGGCCAAGAGACCCAGTACTTC
TRBV29-1,NA,TRBJ1-2,once,14,CSVEGAENNYGYTF,TGCAGCGTTGAAGGGGCAGAGAATAACTATGGCTACACCTTC
TRBV6-1,NA,TRBJ1-6,NA,13,CASSEMRVSPLHF,TGTGCCAGCAGTGAAATGAGGGTCTCACCCCTCCACTTT
TRBV18,TRBD2,TRBJ2-5,few,14,CASSRGGPQETQYF,TGTGCCAGCTCACGCGGGGGGCCCCAAGAGACCCAGTACTTC
TRBV5-5,TRBD2,TRBJ2-5,NA,15,CASSSIWGGEETQYF,TGTGCCAGCAGCTCAATCTGGGGGGGAGAGGAGACCCAGTACTTC
TRBV28,NA,TRBJ1-1,NA,14,CASRLGEGGTEAFF,TGTGCCAGCAGACTAGGGGAGGGGGGCACTGAAGCTTTCTTT
TRBV7-2,TRBD2,TRBJ2-3,NA,15,CASSSGLAGRGTQYF,TGTGCCAGCAGCTCGGGACTAGCGGGGAGGGGTACGCAGTATTTT
TRBV19,NA,TRBJ1-5,many,15,CASSIWTTSNQPQHF,TGTGCCAGTAGTATATGGACAACTAGCAATCAGCCCCAGCATTTT
TRBV24-1,NA,TRBJ1-5,NA,14,CATSDVGGNQPQHF,TGTGCCACCAGTGATGTGGGAGGTAATCAGCCCCAGCATTTT
TRBV25-1,TRBD1,TRBJ2-1,NA,12,CASRTGLSEQFF,TGTGCCAGCCGGACAGGGCTTAGTGAGCAGTTCTTC
TRBV6-4,NA,TRBJ1-6,few,14,CASSISPGGSPLHF,TGTGCCAGCAGCATCAGCCCCGGGGGTTCACCCCTCCACTTT
TRBV7-9,TRBD1,TRBJ1-3,once,17,CASSAQQGARAGNTIYF,TGTGCCAGCAGCGCCCAGCAGGGGGCACGGGCTGGAAACACCATATATTTT
TRBV28,NA,TRBJ2-3,NA,14,CASTEGGRTDTQYF,TGTGCCAGCACCGAGGGGGGGCGAACAGATACGCAGTATTTT
TRBV19,NA,TRBJ2-2,NA,16,CASSMRQVRNTGELFF,TGTGCCAGTAGTATGAGACAGGTTAGGAACACCGGGGAGCTGTTTTTT
TRBV24-1,TRBD1,TRBJ2-1,NA,12,CATSRTGLEQFF,TGTGCCACCAGCCGGACAGGACTTGAGCAGTTCTTC
TRBV11-3,TRBD1,TRBJ2-1,NA,13,CASSLAGTGGKIF,TGTGCCAGCAGCTTAGCCGGGACAGGGGGCAAAATCTTC
TRBV28,TRBD2,TRBJ2-2,once,18,CASTPGLAVSGNTGELFF,TGTGCCAGCACCCCGGGACTAGCGGTGTCGGGGAACACCGGGGAGCTGTTTTTT
TRBV15,NA,TRBJ1-6,few,14,CATQERSYNSPLHF,TGTGCCACCCAGGAGCGGTCCTATAATTCACCCCTCCACTTT
TRBV4-1,NA,TRBJ1-1,NA,15,CASSPLAASNTEAFF,TGCGCCAGCAGCCCCCTAGCAGCTTCTAACACTGAAGCTTTCTTT
TRBV30,NA,TRBJ1-5,once,14,CAWSETLRGQPQHF,TGTGCCTGGAGTGAAACCCTGCGGGGACAGCCCCAGCATTTT
TRBV12-3/TRBV12-4,NA,TRBJ2-7,NA,13,CASSYGLSYEQYF,TGTGCCAGCAGCTACGGACTTTCCTACGAGCAGTACTTC
TRBV7-8,TRBD2,TRBJ2-5,NA,16,CASSPHRGGGGETQYF,TGTGCCAGCAGCCCTCATCGGGGGGGCGGTGGGGAGACCCAGTACTTC
TRBV29-1,NA,TRBJ1-2,few,11,CSVGRDYGYTF,TGCAGCGTCGGCAGGGATTATGGCTACACCTTC
TRBV5-1,NA,TRBJ1-5,NA,14,CASSPQGFNQPQHF,TGCGCCAGCAGCCCCCAGGGGTTTAATCAGCCCCAGCATTTT
TRBV5-1,TRBD1,TRBJ2-1,NA,13,CASKTGDVNEQFF,TGCGCCAGCAAAACAGGGGATGTGAATGAGCAGTTCTTC
TRBV7-3,NA,TRBJ1-3,NA,14,CASSATGTSNTIYF,TGTGCCAGCAGCGCCACCGGGACAAGCAACACCATATATTTT
TRBV5-4,TRBD2,TRBJ2-3,NA,17,CASSLVLAGGRTDTQYF,TGTGCCAGCAGCTTGGTTCTAGCGGGGGGCCGCACAGATACGCAGTATTTT
TRBV19,NA,TRBJ1-1,NA,13,CASTLSMNTEAFF,TGTGCCAGTACTTTGAGCATGAACACTGAAGCTTTCTTT
TRBV6-5,NA,TRBJ1-5,NA,14,CASSYSGGDQPQHF,TGTGCCAGCAGTTACTCAGGAGGAGATCAGCCCCAGCATTTT
TRBV27,NA,TRBJ1-6,NA,12,CASSLSMEELHF,TGTGCCAGCAGTTTATCGATGGAGGAGCTCCACTTT
TRBV29-1,NA,TRBJ2-5,few,16,CSVETLNGQGQETQYF,TGCAGCGTTGAAACCCTAAACGGGCAGGGCCAAGAGACCCAGTACTTC
TRBV1,NA,TRBJ1-3,NA,21,CTSSQDNGGQRTTNSGNTIYF,TGCACCAGCAGCCAAGATAATGGGGGACAGCGAACCACCAACTCTGGAAACACCATATATTTT
TRBV10-2,NA,TRBJ2-5,NA,17,CASSETGEDLLRETQYF,TGCGCCAGCAGTGAGACCGGCGAGGACTTACTTAGAGAGACCCAGTACTTC
TRBV28,TRBD1,TRBJ1-2,NA,16,CASSLWGDRANYGYTF,TGTGCCAGCAGTTTATGGGGTGACAGGGCGAACTATGGCTACACCTTC
TRBV25-1,NA,TRBJ2-3,NA,11,CASSHRDTQYF,TGTGCCAGCAGCCACAGGGATACGCAGTATTTT
TRBV19,TRBD1,TRBJ1-2,NA,13,CASSTGQGWGYTF,TGTGCCAGTAGTACAGGACAGGGCTGGGGCTACACCTTC
TRBV2,NA,TRBJ2-2,once,14,CASITQANTGELFF,TGTGCCAGCATAACCCAGGCGAACACCGGGGAGCTGTTTTTT
TRBV28,NA,TRBJ1-1,once,13,CASSDFVNTEAFF,TGTGCCAGCTCTGACTTCGTGAACACTGAAGCTTTCTTT
TRBV2,TRBD2,TRBJ2-3,NA,12,CANSGVTDTQYF,TGTGCCAACAGCGGGGTCACAGATACGCAGTATTTT
TRBV27,TRBD1,TRBJ1-1,NA,14,CASSPRDRGLEAFF,TGTGCCAGCAGTCCTAGGGACAGGGGGCTCGAAGCTTTCTTT
TRBV27,NA,TRBJ2-5,NA,15,CASSLSLGGMETQYF,TGTGCCAGCAGTTTATCATTGGGGGGAATGGAGACCCAGTACTTC
TRBV6-4,TRBD1,TRBJ1-6,NA,14,CASSETGGSSPLHF,TGTGCCAGCAGTGAGACAGGGGGGAGTTCACCCCTCCACTTT
TRBV10-3,TRBD1,TRBJ1-1,NA,14,CAIRLGQGDTEAFF,TGTGCCATCAGGCTGGGACAGGGGGACACTGAAGCTTTCTTT
TRBV2,NA,TRBJ2-2,NA,13,CASTRTNTGELFF,TGTGCCAGCACCCGGACTAACACCGGGGAGCTGTTTTTT